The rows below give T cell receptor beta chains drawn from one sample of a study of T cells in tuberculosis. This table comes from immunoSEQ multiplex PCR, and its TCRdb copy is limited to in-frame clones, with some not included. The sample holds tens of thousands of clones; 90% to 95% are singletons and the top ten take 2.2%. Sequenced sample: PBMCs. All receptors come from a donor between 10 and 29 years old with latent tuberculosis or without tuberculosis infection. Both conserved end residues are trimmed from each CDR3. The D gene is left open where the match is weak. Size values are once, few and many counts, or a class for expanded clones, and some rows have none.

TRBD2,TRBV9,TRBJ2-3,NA,ASKRGTSGSTDTQY
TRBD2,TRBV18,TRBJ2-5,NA,ASSRLAGETQY
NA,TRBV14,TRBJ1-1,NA,ASSLWTTGTEAF
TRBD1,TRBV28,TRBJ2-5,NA,ASRPTGTGLMETQY
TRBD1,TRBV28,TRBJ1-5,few,ASSLQDRGQQQPQH
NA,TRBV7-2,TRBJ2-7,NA,ASSLVTHEQY
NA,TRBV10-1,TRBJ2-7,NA,ASSDGVKWDEQY
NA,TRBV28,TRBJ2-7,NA,ASSPPPGDNEQY
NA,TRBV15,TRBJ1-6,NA,ATSREWRQGNSPLH
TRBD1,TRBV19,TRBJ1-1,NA,ASSIQGVMGTEAF
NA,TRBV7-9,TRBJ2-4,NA,ASSLGVGFRAKNIQY
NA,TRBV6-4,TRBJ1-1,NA,ASSATAGGGTEAF
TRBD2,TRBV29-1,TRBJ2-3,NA,SVRRSLAGGSTDTQY
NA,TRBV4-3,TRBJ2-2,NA,ASSPPGTGELF
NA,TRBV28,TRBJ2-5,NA,ASSSGKETQY
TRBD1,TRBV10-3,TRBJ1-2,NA,AISAGTGGLRNYGYT
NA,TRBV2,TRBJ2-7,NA,ASSGGLEQY
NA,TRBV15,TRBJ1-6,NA,ATSSPGSNSPLH
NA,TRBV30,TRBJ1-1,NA,AWSVWGGTEAF
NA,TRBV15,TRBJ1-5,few,ATSAMYGRLFQPQH
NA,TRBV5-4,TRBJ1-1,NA,ASSLDRPLGNTEAF
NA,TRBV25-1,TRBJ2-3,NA,ASTDTQSETDTQY
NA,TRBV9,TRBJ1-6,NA,ASSGQNNSPLH
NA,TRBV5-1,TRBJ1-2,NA,ASGGQNYGYT
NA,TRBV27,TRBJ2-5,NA,ASSKRGFGTQY
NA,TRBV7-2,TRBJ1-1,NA,ASSKLSGTEAF
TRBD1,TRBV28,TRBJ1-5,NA,ASRRTGPYSNQPQH
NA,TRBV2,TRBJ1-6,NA,ASSSRDKVSPLH